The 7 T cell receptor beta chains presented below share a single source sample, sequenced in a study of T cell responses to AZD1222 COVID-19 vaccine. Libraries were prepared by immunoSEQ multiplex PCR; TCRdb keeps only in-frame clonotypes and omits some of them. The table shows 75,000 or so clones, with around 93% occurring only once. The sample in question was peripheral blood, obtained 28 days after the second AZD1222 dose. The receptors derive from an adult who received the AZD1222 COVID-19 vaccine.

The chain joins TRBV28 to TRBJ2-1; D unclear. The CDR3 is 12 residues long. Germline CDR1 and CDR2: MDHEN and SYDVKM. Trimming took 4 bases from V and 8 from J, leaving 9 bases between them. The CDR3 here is CASSWVNDEQFF. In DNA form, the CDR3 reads TGTGCCAGCAGTTGGGTCAATGATGAGCAGTTCTTC.

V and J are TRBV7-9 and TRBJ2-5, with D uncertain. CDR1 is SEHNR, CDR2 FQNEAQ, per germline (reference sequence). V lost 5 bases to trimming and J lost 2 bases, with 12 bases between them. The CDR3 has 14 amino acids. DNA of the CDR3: TGTGCCAGCAGCCTGTCTCAGTCTCAAGAGACCCAGTACTTC. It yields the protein CASSLSQSQETQYF.

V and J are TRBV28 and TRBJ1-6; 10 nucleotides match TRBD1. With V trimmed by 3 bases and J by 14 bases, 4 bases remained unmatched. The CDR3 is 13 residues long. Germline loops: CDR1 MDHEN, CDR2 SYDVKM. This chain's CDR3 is CASSFGQGESLHF. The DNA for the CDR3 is TGTGCCAGCAGTTTCGGACAGGGGGAATCCCTCCACTTT.

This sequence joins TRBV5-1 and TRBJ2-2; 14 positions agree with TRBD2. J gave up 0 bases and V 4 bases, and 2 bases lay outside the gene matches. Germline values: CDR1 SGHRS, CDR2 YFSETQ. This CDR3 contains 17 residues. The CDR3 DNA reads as TGCGCCAGCAGCCCGGGACTAGCGGGAGCGAACACCGGGGAGCTGTTTTTT. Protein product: CASSPGLAGANTGELFF.

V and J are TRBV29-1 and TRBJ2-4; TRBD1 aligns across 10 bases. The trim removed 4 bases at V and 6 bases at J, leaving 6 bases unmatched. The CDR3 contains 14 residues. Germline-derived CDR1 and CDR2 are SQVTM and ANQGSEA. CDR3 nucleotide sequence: TGCAGCGTTGTGGGAGGACAGGGGGGAAACATTCAGTACTTC. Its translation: CSVVGGQGGNIQYF.

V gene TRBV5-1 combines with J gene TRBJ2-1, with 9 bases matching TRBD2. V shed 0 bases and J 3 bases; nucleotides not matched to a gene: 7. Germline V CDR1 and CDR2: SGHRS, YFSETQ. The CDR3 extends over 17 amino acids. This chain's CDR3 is CASSLGDAGGIYNEQFF. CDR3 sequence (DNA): TGCGCCAGCAGCTTGGGGGACGCGGGAGGGATCTACAATGAGCAGTTCTTC.

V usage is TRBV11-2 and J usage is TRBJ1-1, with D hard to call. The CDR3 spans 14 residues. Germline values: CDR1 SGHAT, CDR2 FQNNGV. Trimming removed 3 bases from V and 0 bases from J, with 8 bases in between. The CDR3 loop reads CASSLVLVNTEAFF. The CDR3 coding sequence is TGTGCCAGCAGCTTGGTATTAGTGAACACTGAAGCTTTCTTT.